This is a list of T cell receptor beta chains from one sample in a study of blood T cells in healthy people across ages. TCRdb re-derived calls from the 5' RACE reads in MiXCR, one entry per CDR3 protein. The sample shows some 700,000 distinct CDR3 sequences, more than 40% of them seen only once. The sequenced sample consisted of blood. The receptors were sampled from an older woman in good health. The CDR3 runs from the conserved cysteine through the conserved F or W. Each record gives: CDR3 DNA, CDR3 protein, V gene, clone size, D gene, J gene. A D gene is named only where the DNA matches it firmly. Where a row states a size, it is once, few, many or the class of an expanded clone; other rows omit it.

TGCAGTGCTTGGGACAGGGGGCACACCGGGGAGCTGTTTTTT	CSAWDRGHTGELFF	TRBV20-1	few	TRBD1	TRBJ2-2
TGCGCCAGCAGCTATGCGGGGAAAGCTTTCTTT	CASSYAGKAFF	TRBV4-3	few	NA	TRBJ1-1
TGTGCCAGCAGTTTAGGGCTAGCGAAGTTCTTC	CASSLGLAKFF	TRBV12-3/TRBV12-4	NA	NA	TRBJ2-1
TGTGCCAGCAGCGCCTGGTCCCCGGACTCTAACTATGGCTACACCTTC	CASSAWSPDSNYGYTF	TRBV9	few	NA	TRBJ1-2
TGTGCCAGCAGTGAAGCGCGGGGGGGGGCCCCAAAAGAGCAGTACTTC	CASSEARGGAPKEQYF	TRBV2	NA	TRBD2	TRBJ2-7
TGCAGTGCTAGAGATCTTTTTTCAGATACGCAGTATTTT	CSARDLFSDTQYF	TRBV20-1	few	NA	TRBJ2-3
TGTGCCAGCAGTTTACGAGGAACCAATGGCTACACCTTC	CASSLRGTNGYTF	TRBV27	NA	NA	TRBJ1-2
TGTGCCAGCAGCGTAGAGACTAGCGGGATTAACATTCAGTACTTC	CASSVETSGINIQYF	TRBV9	NA	TRBD2	TRBJ2-4
TGTGCCAGCTCACCACCTGGGACAGGGGTCGAGCAGTACTTC	CASSPPGTGVEQYF	TRBV18	few	TRBD1	TRBJ2-7
TGTGCCAGCAGACACGCCGACAGGGACAATCAGCCCCAGCATTTT	CASRHADRDNQPQHF	TRBV6-6	many	TRBD1	TRBJ1-5
TGTGCCAGCAGCTTAGGGGGGGGAGTCCAAGAGACCCAGTACTTC	CASSLGGGVQETQYF	TRBV11-2	NA	TRBD2	TRBJ2-5
TGCGCCAGCAGCCAAGAAGGGGTAACGGGACACCTAAACACCGGGGAGCTGTTTTTT	CASSQEGVTGHLNTGELFF	TRBV4-3	few	NA	TRBJ2-2
TGTGCCAGCAGTGAATGGGAAAGTCAGCCCCAGCATTTT	CASSEWESQPQHF	TRBV25-1	few	NA	TRBJ1-5
TGTGCCAGCAGCGTACGCGGGAGTGGGGGGCACAATGAGCAGTTCTTC	CASSVRGSGGHNEQFF	TRBV7-2	many	NA	TRBJ2-1
TGTGCCAGCAGCCAAGCGACAGGGGAGCAGTTCTTC	CASSQATGEQFF	TRBV3-1	NA	TRBD1	TRBJ2-1
TGTGCCAGCAGCCCGCGTCCCCTGGGTGAAGCTTTCTTT	CASSPRPLGEAFF	TRBV7-3	NA	NA	TRBJ1-1
TGTGCCAGCAGTTACGACCCGACAGGAACAGAGATGAACACTGAAGCTTTCTTT	CASSYDPTGTEMNTEAFF	TRBV6-2/TRBV6-3	NA	NA	TRBJ1-1
TGTGCCAGCAGCCAACCTCGGACAGGGTCTGGCTCCTACAATGAGCAGTTCTTC	CASSQPRTGSGSYNEQFF	TRBV4-2	few	TRBD1	TRBJ2-1
TGCAGCGTTGAGTCGCTGGAGGGCCGTTCCAATGAGCAGTTCTTC	CSVESLEGRSNEQFF	TRBV29-1	many	NA	TRBJ2-1
TGCAGCGTTGAAGACAAGGACAGGGGGTACGAGCAGTACTTC	CSVEDKDRGYEQYF	TRBV29-1	many	TRBD1	TRBJ2-7
TGCAGTGCCTCAAACTTATACGAGCAGTACTTC	CSASNLYEQYF	TRBV20-1	NA	NA	TRBJ2-7
TGTGCCAGCAGTCCAGCATTGGGCCGGCTAAGCACAGATACGCAGTATTTT	CASSPALGRLSTDTQYF	TRBV14	NA	NA	TRBJ2-3
TGTGCCAGCAGAAAGACTAGCGGGGGCTCCTTCGGGGAGACCCAGTACTTC	CASRKTSGGSFGETQYF	TRBV6-1	NA	TRBD2	TRBJ2-5
TGTGCCACCAGACTAGCGGGGGCCTTATACGAGCAGTACTTC	CATRLAGALYEQYF	TRBV27	NA	TRBD2	TRBJ2-7
TGCAGTGCTAGAGATTCCGGCAGGGCGAGGGAAAAACTGTTTTTT	CSARDSGRAREKLFF	TRBV20-1	NA	NA	TRBJ1-4
TGTGCCAGCAGCTTAGCGAGGACAGGGGGTAAAGAGCAGTACTTC	CASSLARTGGKEQYF	TRBV7-2	few	TRBD1	TRBJ2-7
TGTGCCAGCAGCCAAGCATGGACTAGCAGAACCACAGATACGCAGTATTTT	CASSQAWTSRTTDTQYF	TRBV4-2	few	TRBD2	TRBJ2-3
TGTGCCAGCAGTTACTCAGGGACTAGCGGGGGGTACACAGATACGCAGTATTTT	CASSYSGTSGGYTDTQYF	TRBV6-5	NA	TRBD2	TRBJ2-3
TGTGCCAGCAGCCAGGCAGGGGGTCAGCACCAGCATTTT	CASSQAGGQHQHF	TRBV3-1	NA	TRBD1	TRBJ1-5
TGTGCCAGCAGCTTAGCAGCGGGGGGGCCTGGGCAAGAGACCCAGTACTTC	CASSLAAGGPGQETQYF	TRBV13	NA	TRBD2	TRBJ2-5
TGTGCCAGCAGCTCCCAGCTGAGCACAGATACGCAGTATTTT	CASSSQLSTDTQYF	TRBV7-9	few	NA	TRBJ2-3
TGTGCCAGCAGTGGTCCTAGCGGGGGGGAGACCCAGTACTTC	CASSGPSGGETQYF	TRBV25-1	few	TRBD2	TRBJ2-5
TGTGCCAGCAGCGTAGTTGGGACACTCCTCGAGGGTGAAAAACTGTTTTTT	CASSVVGTLLEGEKLFF	TRBV9	NA	NA	TRBJ1-4
TGTGCCAGCAGTTTCGGAAGGGGATCCCTGTTTTTT	CASSFGRGSLFF	TRBV27	NA	NA	TRBJ2-2
TGTGCCAGCAGTACCCAGGGGTTGGGCAATTCACCCCTCCACTTT	CASSTQGLGNSPLHF	TRBV2	few	NA	TRBJ1-6
TGCAGTGCAAAATACAGGGACGAGCAGTTCTTC	CSAKYRDEQFF	TRBV20-1	NA	NA	TRBJ2-1
TGTGCCACCAGCAGAGCTTACCCCGCGGGGGGGCGCGATACGCAGTATTTT	CATSRAYPAGGRDTQYF	TRBV15	many	TRBD2	TRBJ2-3
TGTGCCAGCAGCTGGGCCCTAGCGGGGGGGACAGATACGCAGTATTTT	CASSWALAGGTDTQYF	TRBV7-2	NA	TRBD2	TRBJ2-3